This T cell receptor (beta chain) is from a study of cytomegalovirus exposure and HLA in healthy donors. Study information: The early release's HLA-typed donors yielded 80 million to 95 million unique TCRs. General study findings and limits: Cytomegalovirus-associated TCR beta chains were listed, numbering under 200. There were several of the most significant clusters that appeared linked to common viral pathogens in a later analysis.

Trimming took off 3 bases at V and 1 base at J, with 10 bases between the two ends. Germline values: CDR1 KGHSH, CDR2 LQKENI. The CDR3 runs 15 residues. With regard to this clone: Its antigen is not known.

13 Jbeta primers and 60 Vbeta primers were used for the PCR. Some clones are missing from TCRdb's copy, which holds only in-frame ones; the method was immunoSEQ multiplex PCR. This sample has some 130,000 clones, with roughly four fifths found just once. The sample taken for sequencing was PBMCs. The V gene is TRBV18, the J gene TRBJ1-5; tentative D call: TRBD1 (5 bases). This sequence originates from a woman aged 45-60 years in good health and CMV-seropositive. In nucleotides, the CDR3 is TGTGCCAGCTCACCGGGGGAGGGGAGCAATCAGCCCCAGCATTTT. Protein: CASSPGEGSNQPQHF.